A selection of T cell receptor beta chains follows, all from one sample in a study of T cells in Graves' hyperthyroidism and ophthalmopathy. From the multiplex PCR reads, TCRdb called clonotypes with MiXCR, one entry per CDR3 protein. The data contain about 400,000 distinct CDR3 sequences, less than 20% of them singletons. Sequenced sample: blood. The source is a woman aged 18-29 years with Graves' hyperthyroidism. Both conserved end residues are part of each CDR3. Rows may omit the clone size; those that give it use once, few, many or a size class.

TRBJ2-3 . TRBV12-3/TRBV12-4 CASSDRSKVAGGADTQYF
TRBJ2-5 many TRBV28 CASSAHQSQETQYF
TRBJ2-1 many TRBV20-1 CSATTSGGRFREQFF
TRBJ2-2 few TRBV12-3/TRBV12-4 CASNPGTGELFF
TRBJ2-1 few TRBV13 CASSFKKGVPLYNEQFF
TRBJ2-1 many TRBV7-2 CASSASQGIPSGEQFF
TRBJ1-6 . TRBV5-1 CASGLEGGNSPLHF
TRBJ2-7 many TRBV5-1 CASSFRPGTAYEQYF
TRBJ2-7 many TRBV11-2 CASSPQISSYEQYF
TRBJ2-3 . TRBV7-8 CASSGTGTSGPDTQYF
TRBJ2-7 many TRBV20-1 CSARAGALYEQYF
TRBJ1-5 few TRBV4-1 CASSQDPGYNQPQHF
TRBJ1-2 few TRBV18 CASSPEPALTLNYGYTF
TRBJ2-7 . TRBV20-1 CSATWDRGNYEQYF
TRBJ1-2 . TRBV10-1 CASSESNRGYGYTF
TRBJ1-1 . TRBV25-1 CASSELVGGEAFF
TRBJ2-7 many TRBV7-8 CASSPTGAHEQYF
TRBJ2-2 few TRBV10-1 CASSRGDTGTGELFF
TRBJ1-1 many TRBV16 CASSQSTDSMNTEAFF
TRBJ1-2 few TRBV20-1 CSAAPARVLDGYTF
TRBJ2-4 few TRBV12-3/TRBV12-4 CACQAAAKNIQYF
TRBJ2-1 many TRBV19 CASSSQRDGSNEQFF
TRBJ1-1 many TRBV6-2/TRBV6-3 CASSYSHTEAFF
TRBJ1-6 . TRBV27 CASSPGTGGNSPLHF
TRBJ1-2 many TRBV12-3/TRBV12-4 CASSFGGYRGYTF
TRBJ1-6 . TRBV11-2 CASSLARPAGGSYNSPLHF
TRBJ2-1 many TRBV7-2 CASSLRDRGRFRLVGSGEQFF
TRBJ1-1 many TRBV7-3 CASSLSGQNTEAFF
TRBJ1-4 few TRBV5-1 CASSQDGQVQNEKLFF
TRBJ1-5 few TRBV2 CASSESRNQPQHF
TRBJ1-3 . TRBV7-2 CASSPRTAEPSGNTIYF
TRBJ2-7 many TRBV6-1 CASSVDGGADEQYF
TRBJ2-1 few TRBV12-3/TRBV12-4 CASSLALGLAGTDEQFF
TRBJ1-2 . TRBV7-8 CASSLAGDRGRYGYTF
TRBJ2-1 . TRBV18 CASSRVSGMIYNEQFF
TRBJ2-7 many TRBV28 CASSLFVLDGSYEQYF
TRBJ1-6 . TRBV4-3 CASSQDGRGDSPLHF